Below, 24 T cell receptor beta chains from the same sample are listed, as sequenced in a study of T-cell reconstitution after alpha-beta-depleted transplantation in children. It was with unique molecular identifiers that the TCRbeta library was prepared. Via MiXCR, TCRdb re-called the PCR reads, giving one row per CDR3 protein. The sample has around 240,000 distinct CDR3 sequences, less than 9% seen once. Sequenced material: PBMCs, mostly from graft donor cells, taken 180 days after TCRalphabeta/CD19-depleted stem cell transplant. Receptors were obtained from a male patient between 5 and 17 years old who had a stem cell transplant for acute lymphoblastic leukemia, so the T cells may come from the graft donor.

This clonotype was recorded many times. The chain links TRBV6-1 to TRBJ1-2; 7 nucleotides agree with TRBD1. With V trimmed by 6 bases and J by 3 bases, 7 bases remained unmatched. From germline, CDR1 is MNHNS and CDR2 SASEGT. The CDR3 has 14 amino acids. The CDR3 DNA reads TGTGCCAGCAGACGACAGGGTTTGCACTATGGCTACACCTTC. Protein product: CASRRQGLHYGYTF.

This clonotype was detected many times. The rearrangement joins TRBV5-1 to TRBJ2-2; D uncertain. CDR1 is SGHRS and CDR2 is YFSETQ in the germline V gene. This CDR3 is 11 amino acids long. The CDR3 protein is CASQGTGELFF. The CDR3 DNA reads TGCGCTTCACAAGGCACCGGGGAGCTGTTTTTT. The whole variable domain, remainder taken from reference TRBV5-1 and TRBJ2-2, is KAGVTQTPRYLIKTRGQQVTLSCSPISGHRSVSWYQQTPGQGLQFLFEYFSETQRNKGNFPGRFSGRQFSNSRSEMNVSTLELGDSALYLCASQGTGELFFGEGSRLTVL.

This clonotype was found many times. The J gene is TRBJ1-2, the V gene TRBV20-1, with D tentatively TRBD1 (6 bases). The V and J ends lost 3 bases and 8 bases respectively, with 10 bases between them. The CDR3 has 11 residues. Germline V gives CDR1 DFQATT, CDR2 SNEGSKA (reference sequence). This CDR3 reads CSARHRDGYTF. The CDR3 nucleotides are TGCAGTGCTAGGCACAGGGACGGCTACACCTTC.

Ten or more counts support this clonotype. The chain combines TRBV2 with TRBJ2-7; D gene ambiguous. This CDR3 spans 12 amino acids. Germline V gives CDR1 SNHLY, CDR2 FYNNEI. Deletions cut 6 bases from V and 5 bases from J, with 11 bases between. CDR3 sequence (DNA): TGTGCCAGCAGAGCCGGGCCTCACGAGCAGTACTTC. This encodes CASRAGPHEQYF. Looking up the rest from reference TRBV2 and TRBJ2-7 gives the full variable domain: EPEVTQTPSHQVTQMGQEVILRCVPISNHLYFYWYRQILGQKVEFLVSFYNNEISEKSEIFDDQFSVERPDGSNFTLKIRSTKLEDSAMYFCASRAGPHEQYFGPGTRLTVT.

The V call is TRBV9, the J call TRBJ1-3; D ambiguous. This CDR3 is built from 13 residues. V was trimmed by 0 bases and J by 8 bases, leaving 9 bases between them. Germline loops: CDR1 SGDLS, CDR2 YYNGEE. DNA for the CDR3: TGTGCCAGCAGCGTAGAGTGGAGGGACACCATATATTTT. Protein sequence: CASSVEWRDTIYF.

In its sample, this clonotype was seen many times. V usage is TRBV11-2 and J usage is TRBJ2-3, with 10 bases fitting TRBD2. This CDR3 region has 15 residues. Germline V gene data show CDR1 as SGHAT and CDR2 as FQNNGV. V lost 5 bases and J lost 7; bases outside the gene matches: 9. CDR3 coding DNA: TGTGCCAGCAGCAACCCCGGGACTAGCGATTATACGCAGTATTTT. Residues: CASSNPGTSDYTQYF.

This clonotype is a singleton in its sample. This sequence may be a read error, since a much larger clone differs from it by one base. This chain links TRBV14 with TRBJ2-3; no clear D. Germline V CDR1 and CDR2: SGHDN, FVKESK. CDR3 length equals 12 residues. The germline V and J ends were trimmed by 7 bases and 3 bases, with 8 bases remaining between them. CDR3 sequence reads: CASIKGTDTQYF. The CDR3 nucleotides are TGTGCCAGCATCAAAGGAACAGATACGCAGTATTTT.

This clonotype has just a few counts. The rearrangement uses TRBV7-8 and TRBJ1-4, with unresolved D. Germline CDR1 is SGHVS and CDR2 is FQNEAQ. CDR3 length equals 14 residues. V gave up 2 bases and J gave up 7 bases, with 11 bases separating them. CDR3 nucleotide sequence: TGTGCCAGCAGCTTAAAGAGGTTAGGTGAAAAACTGTTTTTT. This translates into CASSLKRLGEKLFF.

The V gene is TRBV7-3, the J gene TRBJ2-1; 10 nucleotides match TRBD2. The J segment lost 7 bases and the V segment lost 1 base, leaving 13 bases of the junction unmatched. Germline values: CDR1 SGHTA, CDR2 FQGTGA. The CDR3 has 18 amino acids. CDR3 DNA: TGTGCCAGCAGCTTAAACCCCATGATTAGCGGGGGGTGGAATGAGCAGTTCTTC. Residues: CASSLNPMISGGWNEQFF.

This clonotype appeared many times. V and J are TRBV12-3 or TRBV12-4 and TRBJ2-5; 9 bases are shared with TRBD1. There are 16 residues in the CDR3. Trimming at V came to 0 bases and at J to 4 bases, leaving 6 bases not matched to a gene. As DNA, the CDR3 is TGTGCCAGCAGTTTAGCGGGGACAGGGTGGCTAGAGACCCAGTACTTC. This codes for CASSLAGTGWLETQYF.

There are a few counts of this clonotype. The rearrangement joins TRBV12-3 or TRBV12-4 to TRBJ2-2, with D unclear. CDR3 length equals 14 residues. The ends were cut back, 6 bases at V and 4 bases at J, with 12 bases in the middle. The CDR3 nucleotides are TGTGCCAGCAGGAAAGATGGCGCCACCGGGGAGCTGTTTTTT. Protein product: CASRKDGATGELFF.

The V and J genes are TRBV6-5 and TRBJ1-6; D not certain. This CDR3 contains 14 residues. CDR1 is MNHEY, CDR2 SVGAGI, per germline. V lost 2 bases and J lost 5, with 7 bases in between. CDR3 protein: CASSYTGNNSPLHF. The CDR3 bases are TGTGCCAGCAGTTACACGGGCAATAATTCACCCCTCCACTTT.

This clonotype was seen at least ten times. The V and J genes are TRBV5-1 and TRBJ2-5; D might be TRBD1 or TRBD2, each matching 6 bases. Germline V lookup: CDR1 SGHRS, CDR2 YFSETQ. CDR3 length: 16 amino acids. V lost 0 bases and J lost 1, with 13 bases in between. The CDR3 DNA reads TGCGCCAGCAGCTTGGCGGAAGGGGGGCGCCAAGAGACCCAGTACTTC. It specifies CASSLAEGGRQETQYF.

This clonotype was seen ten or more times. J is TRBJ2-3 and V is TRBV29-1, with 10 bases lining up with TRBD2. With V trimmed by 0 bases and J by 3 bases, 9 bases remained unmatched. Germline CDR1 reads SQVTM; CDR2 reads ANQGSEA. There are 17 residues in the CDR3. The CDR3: CSVEDGSASGRTDTQYF. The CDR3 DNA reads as TGCAGCGTTGAAGATGGATCGGCTAGCGGGAGAACAGATACGCAGTATTTT.

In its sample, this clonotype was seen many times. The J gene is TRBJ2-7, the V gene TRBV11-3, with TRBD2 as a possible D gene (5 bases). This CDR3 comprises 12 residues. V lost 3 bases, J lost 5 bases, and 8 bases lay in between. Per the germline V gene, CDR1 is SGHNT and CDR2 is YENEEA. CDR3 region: CASSFSGNEQYF. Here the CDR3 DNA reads TGTGCCAGCAGCTTTTCCGGGAACGAGCAGTACTTC.

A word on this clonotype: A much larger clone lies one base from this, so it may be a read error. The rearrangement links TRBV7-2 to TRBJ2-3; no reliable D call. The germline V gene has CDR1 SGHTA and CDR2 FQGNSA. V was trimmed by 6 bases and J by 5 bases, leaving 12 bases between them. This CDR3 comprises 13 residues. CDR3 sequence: CASSSPGKDTQYF. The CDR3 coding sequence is TGTGCCAGCAGTTCTCCCGGTAAAGATACGCAGTATTTT.

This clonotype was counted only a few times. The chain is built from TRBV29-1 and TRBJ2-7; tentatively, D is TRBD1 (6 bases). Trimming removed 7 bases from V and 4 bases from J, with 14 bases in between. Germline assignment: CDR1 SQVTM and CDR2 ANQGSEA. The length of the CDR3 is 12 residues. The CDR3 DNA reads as TGCAGCGCCTTAACGGGGACATACGAGCAGTACTTC. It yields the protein CSALTGTYEQYF.

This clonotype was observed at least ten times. CDR3 DNA: TGTGCCAGCAGCCAGTGGGAGACCTACGAGCAGTACTTC. It translates to CASSQWETYEQYF. V usage is TRBV14 and J usage is TRBJ2-7, with D perhaps matching TRBD2 (5 bases). The CDR3 has 13 residues. V lost 3 bases to trimming and J lost 2 bases, with 8 bases between them. Germline CDR1 reads SGHDN; CDR2 reads FVKESK.

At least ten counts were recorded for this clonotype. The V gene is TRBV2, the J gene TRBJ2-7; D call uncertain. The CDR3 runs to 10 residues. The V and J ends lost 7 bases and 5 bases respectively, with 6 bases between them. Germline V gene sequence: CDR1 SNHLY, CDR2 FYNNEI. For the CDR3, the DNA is TGTGCCAGCACCCTCAACGAGCAGTACTTC. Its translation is CASTLNEQYF.

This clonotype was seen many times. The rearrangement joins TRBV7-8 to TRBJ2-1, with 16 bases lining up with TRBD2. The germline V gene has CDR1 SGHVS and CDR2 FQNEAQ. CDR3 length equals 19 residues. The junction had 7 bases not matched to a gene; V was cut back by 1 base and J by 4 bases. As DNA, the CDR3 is TGTGCCAGCAGCTTAGAAGCTAGGGGACTAGCGGGAGGGTACAATGAGCAGTTCTTC. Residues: CASSLEARGLAGGYNEQFF.

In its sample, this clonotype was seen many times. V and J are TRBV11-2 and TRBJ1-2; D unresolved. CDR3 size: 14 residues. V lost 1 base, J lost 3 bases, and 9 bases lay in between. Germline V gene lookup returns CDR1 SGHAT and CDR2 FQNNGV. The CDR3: CASSLGDRDYGYTF. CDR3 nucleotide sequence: TGTGCCAGCAGCTTAGGGGATAGAGACTATGGCTACACCTTC.

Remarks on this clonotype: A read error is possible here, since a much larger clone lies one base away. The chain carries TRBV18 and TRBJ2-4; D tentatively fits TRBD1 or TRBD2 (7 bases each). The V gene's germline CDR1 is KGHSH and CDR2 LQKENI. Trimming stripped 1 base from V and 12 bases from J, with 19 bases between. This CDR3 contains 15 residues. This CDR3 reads CASSPLVNRGDSQYF. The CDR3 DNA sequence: TGTGCCAGCTCACCACTGGTGAACCGGGGGGACAGTCAGTACTTC.

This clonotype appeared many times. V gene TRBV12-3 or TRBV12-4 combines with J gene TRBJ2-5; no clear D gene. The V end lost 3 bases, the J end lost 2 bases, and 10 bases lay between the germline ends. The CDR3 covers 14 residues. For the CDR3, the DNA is TGTGCCAGCAGTTTGATTCGGAGACAAGAGACCCAGTACTTC. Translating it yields CASSLIRRQETQYF.

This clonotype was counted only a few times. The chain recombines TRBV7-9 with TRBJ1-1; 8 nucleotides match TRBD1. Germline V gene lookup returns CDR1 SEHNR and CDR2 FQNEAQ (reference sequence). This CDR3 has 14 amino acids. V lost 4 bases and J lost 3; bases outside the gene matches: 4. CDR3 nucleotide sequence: TGTGCCAGCAGCTCCCAGGGGGCTTACACTGAAGCTTTCTTT. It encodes CASSSQGAYTEAFF.